This TCR beta chain was recovered during a study of blood T cell repertoires in COVID-19. This clone showed up just once. Germline V gene data show CDR1 as DFQATT and CDR2 as SNEGSKA (reference sequence). This CDR3 is built from 12 residues. V was clipped by 3 bases and J by 6 bases, with 11 bases between them. Profiled with immunoSEQ multiplex PCR; TCRdb holds only in-frame clones, not every one. Among about 85,000 clones, about 91% were seen once, and the ten largest hold approximately 5.1%. This clonotype originated in a woman over 75 with acute or convalescent COVID-19. The chain has TRBV20-1 and TRBJ1-1; D is ambiguous. Sequencing was carried out using peripheral blood. The CDR3 nucleotides are TGCAGTGCTAGTTTCGGGGTTCCTGAAGCTTTCTTT. As protein: CSASFGVPEAFF.